This T cell receptor beta chain emerged from a study of shared clonotypes between healthy human individuals. Between the trimmed V and J ends, which lost 5 bases and 2 bases, there was a span of 21 bases. Germline V gene lookup returns CDR1 SGHTA and CDR2 FQGNSA. CDR3 length: 17 residues. Sequencing was performed with immunoSEQ multiplex PCR; in TCRdb, only in-frame clones are kept and a portion is missing. The data show under 2,500,000 clones, with roughly 95% seen just once and roughly 0.13% held by the top ten. The sample was naive CD4+ T cells sorted from blood. The sample's subset: CD45RA+ positively selected. The genes are TRBV7-2 and TRBJ2-5; no clear D. The sequence came from a man between 18 and 35 years old in good health. The CDR3 loop is CASSPKGYGLGQETQYF. The CDR3 nucleotides read TGTGCCAGCAGCCCAAAGGGCTACGGGCTGGGGCAAGAGACCCAGTACTTC.